Below are 15 T cell receptor beta chains sequenced from a single sample in a study of blood T cell repertoires in COVID-19. Clones were sequenced by immunoSEQ multiplex PCR, and TCRdb holds only the in-frame ones, with some missing. The sample has a few hundred thousand clones, around 90% seen once; the top ten hold about 2.5%. What was sequenced was peripheral blood. The receptors shown here come from a person aged 18 to 35 with COVID-19, enrolled during active disease.

This chain uses TRBV28 with TRBJ1-1; D remains ambiguous. Trimming pared 3 bases from V and 4 bases from J, leaving 6 bases between. The CDR3 sequence is 12 residues long. Per the germline V gene, CDR1 is MDHEN and CDR2 is SYDVKM. CDR3 sequence: CASSFVGTEAFF. The CDR3 nucleotides read TGTGCCAGCAGTTTCGTCGGCACTGAAGCTTTCTTT.

This clone was seen a single time. The chain has TRBV11-3 and TRBJ2-7, with D tentatively TRBD2 (7 bases). The CDR3 sequence is 15 residues long. CDR1 is SGHNT, CDR2 YENEEA, per germline. Trimming removed 4 bases at V and 5 bases at J, with 18 bases between. CDR3 DNA: TGTGCCAGCAGCTGGAAAGGTAGGGGGGGCGACGAGCAGTACTTC. Its protein product is CASSWKGRGGDEQYF. Supplemented by reference TRBV11-3 and TRBJ2-7, the full variable domain reads EAGVVQSPRYKIIEKKQPVAFWCNPISGHNTLYWYLQNLGQGPELLIRYENEEAVDDSQLPKDRFSAERLKGVDSTLKIQPAELGDSAVYLCASSWKGRGGDEQYFGPGTRLTVT.

The sample holds one count of this clone. This sequence joins TRBV10-3 and TRBJ2-7; 8 nucleotides line up with TRBD2. Trimming removed 6 bases from V and 1 base from J; junction bases left unmatched: 5. The V gene's germline CDR1 is ENHRY and CDR2 SYGVKD. The CDR3 runs to 14 residues. In nucleotides, the CDR3 is TGTGCCATCAGACTAGCGGCCTCATCCTACGAGCAGTACTTC. The encoded protein is CAIRLAASSYEQYF.

This clone was seen just once. The chain couples TRBV18 to TRBJ2-5, with 7 bases fitting TRBD1. Unmatched junction bases numbered 11, after V lost 3 bases and J lost 4 bases. Germline CDR1 and CDR2: KGHSH and LQKENI. The CDR3 extends over 16 amino acids. CDR3 in DNA: TGTGCCAGCTCACCGGAGACAGGGCTATACGGAGAGACCCAGTACTTC. Translating it yields CASSPETGLYGETQYF.

The chain recombines TRBV6-1 with TRBJ1-2; D not resolved. Germline V gene sequence: CDR1 MNHNS, CDR2 SASEGT. The V and J ends lost 1 base and 4 bases respectively, with 10 bases between them. This CDR3 has 14 amino acids. The CDR3 DNA reads as TGTGCCAGCAGTGAAGTCATGAGCGGCTATGGCTACACCTTC. This sequence encodes CASSEVMSGYGYTF.

In this sample, this clone turned up once. J is TRBJ2-7 and V is TRBV9, with unresolved D. V was cut by 0 bases and J by 0 bases, with 7 bases left in between. In germline, CDR1 is SGDLS, CDR2 YYNGEE. The CDR3 consists of 14 residues. CDR3 in DNA: TGTGCCAGCAGCGTAGACATTACCTCCTACGAGCAGTACTTC. Amino acids: CASSVDITSYEQYF. The whole variable domain, remainder taken from reference TRBV9 and TRBJ2-7, is DSGVTQTPKHLITATGQRVTLRCSPRSGDLSVYWYQQSLDQGLQFLIQYYNGEERAKGNILERFSAQQFPDLHSELNLSSLELGDSALYFCASSVDITSYEQYFGPGTRLTVT.

This chain uses TRBV5-1 with TRBJ2-7, with TRBD1 matching 7 bases. Germline V lookup: CDR1 SGHRS, CDR2 YFSETQ. The V and J ends lost 0 bases and 2 bases, in that order; junction bases with no gene match: 2. The length of the CDR3 is 14 residues. The CDR3 DNA reads as TGCGCCAGCAGCTTGGGACAGGGCCCCTACGAGCAGTACTTC. Residues: CASSLGQGPYEQYF.

The rearrangement uses TRBV14 and TRBJ2-7; D unclear. With 1 base removed from V and 4 bases from J, the gap between germline ends came to 5 bases. Germline V gene data show CDR1 as SGHDN and CDR2 as FVKESK. The CDR3 is 12 amino acids. The CDR3 DNA follows: TGTGCCAGCAGCCAAGGAGGATACGAGCAGTACTTC. It translates to CASSQGGYEQYF.

The genes are TRBV4-2 and TRBJ1-6; possibly TRBD1 for D (6 bases). CDR3 length equals 14 residues. The V gene lost 0 bases and the J gene lost 9 bases, with 9 bases spanning the gap. Germline assignment: CDR1 LGHNA and CDR2 YNFKEQ. The CDR3 spells CASSQDRGGSPLHF. DNA for the CDR3: TGTGCCAGCAGCCAAGACAGGGGTGGTTCACCCCTCCACTTT.

This chain links TRBV4-2 with TRBJ2-1; 12 bases are shared with TRBD2. The trim removed 6 bases at V and 9 bases at J, leaving 6 bases unmatched. The CDR3 runs 14 residues. Germline-derived CDR1 and CDR2 are LGHNA and YNFKEQ. CDR3 sequence: CASSAGTSGFEQFF. DNA for the CDR3: TGTGCCAGCAGTGCCGGGACTAGCGGGTTTGAGCAGTTCTTC.

The rearrangement uses TRBV3-1 (or the pseudogene TRBV3-2) and TRBJ1-2, with no clear D. Trimming left V 3 bases short and J 0 bases short, with 5 bases between. Looked up from germline, CDR1 is LGHDT and CDR2 is YNNKEL (reference sequence). This CDR3 has 13 amino acids. The CDR3, as DNA: TGTGCCAGCAGCCAGGGAGCTAACTATGGCTACACCTTC. It codes for CASSQGANYGYTF.

This clone was seen just once. The rearrangement links TRBV4-1 to TRBJ1-1; D possibly corresponds to TRBD1 (6 bases). Germline V gives CDR1 MGHRA, CDR2 YSYEKL. CDR3 length equals 14 residues. V lost 5 bases and J lost 1, with 11 bases in between. The CDR3 coding sequence is TGCGCCAGCAGCTTCGAACAGGGGAACACTGAAGCTTTCTTT. Encoded protein: CASSFEQGNTEAFF.

The chain combines TRBV11-2 with TRBJ2-5; the match to TRBD2 covers 11 bases. From germline, CDR1 is SGHAT and CDR2 FQNNGV. This CDR3 region has 18 residues. V trimming: 3 bases; J trimming: 1 base; junction bases outside the gene matches: 10. The CDR3 DNA sequence: TGTGCCAGCAGCTTTATAGCGGGAGGGTGGAGAAGCCAAGAGACCCAGTACTTC. Amino acid sequence: CASSFIAGGWRSQETQYF.

The rearrangement joins TRBV19 to TRBJ2-1, with 7 bases matching TRBD1. The CDR3 is made up of 15 amino acids. CDR1 and CDR2 from the germline V gene are LNHDA and SQIVND (reference sequence). V trimming: 3 bases; J trimming: 7 bases; junction bases outside the gene matches: 9. The DNA of the CDR3 is TGTGCCAGTAGTATGTCGGGACAGATGTTTAATGAGCAGTTCTTC. It is translated as CASSMSGQMFNEQFF.

This chain connects TRBV27 to TRBJ1-5, with D maybe TRBD1 (5 bases). In germline, CDR1 is MNHEY, CDR2 SMNVEV (reference sequence). This CDR3 has 16 residues. Trimming removed 1 base from V and 2 bases from J, with 12 bases in between. The CDR3 DNA reads TGTGCCAGCAGTTTATTAGGGGTGGATGGCAATCAGCCCCAGCATTTT. Protein: CASSLLGVDGNQPQHF.